One and the same sample provided the 10 T cell receptor beta chains below, sequenced in a study of metastatic and nonmetastatic thyroid tumors. Patients were all untreated before their thyroid surgery. TCRdb reassembled clones from the PCR reads with MiXCR. This table has 53,000 or so clones, 20% to 25% appearing once. The sequencing input was blood. The receptors come from a female donor with papillary thyroid cancer or a benign thyroid nodule (not recorded which). Some clones in this sample may be carry-over from other donors' samples.

Many counts were recorded for this clone. This chain connects TRBV30 to TRBJ2-4; TRBD2 might be the D (6 bases). The CDR3 has 12 amino acids. Germline-derived CDR1 and CDR2 are GTSNPN and SVGIG (reference sequence). Trimming took off 1 base at V and 16 bases at J, with 17 bases between the two ends. In DNA form, the CDR3 reads TGTGCCTGGAGTGCTGGGCCGGGGCGGGATTACTTC. Translated: CAWSAGPGRDYF.

This clone occurred many times. This chain connects TRBV20-1 to TRBJ2-4, with D perhaps matching TRBD1 or TRBD2 (5 bases each). Germline V gene lookup returns CDR1 DFQATT and CDR2 SNEGSKA (reference sequence). V lost 0 bases and J lost 0, with 9 bases in between. The CDR3 consists of 15 residues. Here the CDR3 reads CSARDWGIAKNIQYF. CDR3 DNA sequence: TGCAGTGCTAGAGATTGGGGGATAGCCAAAAACATTCAGTACTTC.

This clone is medium-sized within its sample. This chain uses TRBV6-4 with TRBJ2-3; D gene ambiguous. The CDR3 runs 15 residues. V lost 4 bases, J lost 0 bases, and 11 bases lay in between. Germline lookup yields CDR1 MRHNA and CDR2 SNTAGT. The CDR3 spells CASSAGSISTDTQYF. The CDR3 bases are TGTGCCAGCAGTGCGGGCAGTATTAGCACAGATACGCAGTATTTT.

This clone was detected ten times or more. The chain uses TRBV30 and TRBJ1-4, with D uncertain. Germline V gene lookup returns CDR1 GTSNPN and CDR2 SVGIG (reference sequence). V was clipped by 2 bases and J by 2 bases, with 6 bases between them. This CDR3 region has 13 residues. CDR3 protein: CAWSLDTNEKLFF. Here the CDR3 DNA reads TGTGCCTGGAGTCTCGATACTAATGAAAAACTGTTTTTT.

This clone was seen ten or more times. The chain combines TRBV4-1 with TRBJ1-1; D is perhaps TRBD1 (6 bases). The germline gives CDR1 MGHRA, CDR2 YSYEKL. CDR3 length equals 14 residues. Between the trimmed V and J ends, which lost 0 bases and 4 bases, there was a span of 9 bases. In nucleotides, the CDR3 is TGCGCCAGCAGCCAAGAGGGGGGGCTCACTGAAGCTTTCTTT. Translated: CASSQEGGLTEAFF.

Concerning this clone itself: One junction end disagrees with the germline gene, perhaps due to a read error. The V gene is TRBV5-1, the J gene TRBJ2-7; TRBD1 might be the D (6 bases). Germline V gene lookup returns CDR1 SGHRS and CDR2 YFSETQ. The CDR3 has 14 amino acids. CDR3 nucleotides: TGCGCCAGCAGCTCCAGGGACACGGCTTACGAGCAGTACTTT. It encodes CASSSRDTAYEQYF.

This clone has a count of ten or more. V and J are TRBV20-1 and TRBJ2-1, with 7 bases fitting TRBD2. The CDR3 spans 15 residues. V lost 0 bases and J lost 6; bases outside the gene matches: 8. The germline V gene encodes CDR1 DFQATT and CDR2 SNEGSKA (reference sequence). The CDR3 protein is CSARDFAGVGNEQFF. CDR3 DNA sequence: TGCAGTGCTAGAGATTTCGCGGGAGTGGGCAATGAGCAGTTCTTC.

This clone appeared a few times. Since a much larger clone is just one base distant, this may be a read error. The J gene is TRBJ1-5, the V gene TRBV12-3 or TRBV12-4, with D uncertain. V was cut by 10 bases and J by 7 bases, with 14 bases left in between. This CDR3 is built from 12 residues. CDR3 in amino acids: CAICYPPQPQHF. CDR3 nucleotides: TGTGCCATTTGCTACCCCCCGCAGCCCCAGCATTTT.

The chain recombines TRBV7-9 with TRBJ2-4; D unresolved. Germline-derived CDR1 and CDR2 are SEHNR and FQNEAQ (reference sequence). CDR3 length: 15 amino acids. The ends were cut back, 5 bases at V and 0 bases at J, with 11 bases in the middle. The CDR3 region has the DNA TGTGCCAGCAGCCGCACTATTCCAGCCAAAAACATTCAGTACTTC. This gives the protein CASSRTIPAKNIQYF.

This clone was seen many times. The V gene is TRBV5-8, the J gene TRBJ1-2; no firm D call. V was trimmed by 6 bases and J by 4 bases, leaving 7 bases between them. The CDR3 runs to 11 residues. Germline V gene sequence: CDR1 SGHTS, CDR2 YDEGEE. CDR3 DNA sequence: TGTGCCAGCATCTCTGGCTATGGCTACACCTTC. Protein sequence: CASISGYGYTF.